The entry that follows covers one T cell receptor beta chain sequence. The sample originates from a study of blood T cell repertoires in COVID-19. As for the study in general: Some COVID-19 samples were acute and others convalescent; all came from the United States, Italy and Spain. PBMCs, B-cell-depleted T cells, or T cells were the source of the cDNA or gDNA that made up the material.

The CDR3 loop spans 14 amino acids. Trimming stripped 5 bases from V and 2 bases from J, with 12 bases between. Germline V gene data show CDR1 as MNHEY and CDR2 as SMNVEV (reference sequence). In the authors' methods: From reference gene primer amplification, estimates of nucleated cell counts were derived. Only in-frame clones appear in the TCRdb table, and some are missing; sequencing was by immunoSEQ multiplex PCR. The V and J calls and the clone size are those of that table, but D and trimming were determined from the DNA. This sample yields 50,000 to 65,000 clones, of which approximately 83% are seen a single time; about 14% belongs to the top ten.

This chain links TRBV27 with TRBJ2-5, with unresolved D. The receptor's source is a human donor in a cohort sampled during active COVID-19. Sequencing used peripheral blood. The CDR3 DNA is TGTGCCAGCAGTCCCCAATCCGAGCAAGAGACCCAGTACTTC. The encoded protein is CASSPQSEQETQYF.